The 6 T cell receptor beta chains below all came from one sample that was sequenced in a study of T cells after yellow fever vaccination. A single record per CDR3 protein comes from TCRdb applying MiXCR to the 5' RACE reads. The sample lists under 550,000 distinct CDR3 sequences; about a fifth were seen once. This specimen consisted of PBMCs, obtained roughly 23 days after the first yellow fever vaccination. The receptors come from a man younger than 30 who received the YFV17D yellow fever vaccine.

Only a few counts were recorded for this clonotype. This chain connects TRBV29-1 to TRBJ1-1, with D uncertain. V lost 2 bases to trimming and J lost 5 bases, with 12 bases between them. Germline CDR1 is SQVTM and CDR2 is ANQGSEA. The CDR3 length is 13 residues. The CDR3 loop reads CSVEYRTGTEAFF. As DNA, the CDR3 is TGCAGCGTTGAATATCGGACGGGGACTGAAGCTTTCTTT.

This chain joins TRBV7-9 and TRBJ2-1, with a possible D match to TRBD1 (6 bases). The CDR3 covers 14 residues. V was trimmed by 3 bases and J by 8 bases, leaving 14 bases between them. In germline, CDR1 is SEHNR, CDR2 FQNEAQ (reference sequence). For the CDR3, the DNA is TGTGCCAGCAGCTTGAACAGGGCCTCCGATGAGCAGTTCTTC. Encoded protein: CASSLNRASDEQFF.

This chain joins TRBV20-1 and TRBJ2-7; TRBD1 is a possible D gene (5 bases). The CDR3 is made up of 14 amino acids. Germline loops: CDR1 DFQATT, CDR2 SNEGSKA (reference sequence). Between the trimmed V and J ends, which lost 4 bases and 6 bases, there was a span of 19 bases. CDR3: CSAITGPLSGEQYV. DNA for the CDR3: TGCAGTGCTATAACAGGTCCGCTTTCGGGCGAGCAGTACGTC.

The genes are TRBV5-1 and TRBJ2-7; 8 bases align to TRBD2. Unmatched junction bases numbered 6, after V lost 0 bases and J lost 1 base. CDR1 is SGHRS, CDR2 YFSETQ, per germline. The CDR3 covers 16 residues. The CDR3 reads CASSLEAGTRSYEQYF. In nucleotides, the CDR3 is TGCGCCAGCAGCTTGGAGGCCGGGACTAGATCCTACGAGCAGTACTTC.

This clonotype has just a few counts. V gene TRBV28 combines with J gene TRBJ2-2; either TRBD1 or TRBD2 may supply D (6 bases each). Germline V gene data show CDR1 as MDHEN and CDR2 as SYDVKM. Trimming stripped 3 bases from V and 6 bases from J, with 14 bases between. The CDR3 is made up of 15 amino acids. The CDR3 DNA reads as TGTGCCAGCAGTTTTTATCGGGGGCAGTCCGGGGAGCTGTTTTTT. Its translation is CASSFYRGQSGELFF.

This clonotype was picked up many times. The rearrangement links TRBV18 to TRBJ2-5; TRBD1 matches at 9 bases. Germline V lookup: CDR1 KGHSH, CDR2 LQKENI. The CDR3 contains 14 residues. With V trimmed by 4 bases and J by 3 bases, 3 bases remained unmatched. CDR3 residues: CASSRDRAEETQYF. The CDR3 coding sequence is TGTGCCAGCTCACGGGACAGGGCGGAAGAGACCCAGTACTTC. The full variable domain, in which reference TRBV18 and TRBJ2-5 provide the parts outside the CDR3, is NAGVMQNPRHLVRRRGQEARLRCSPMKGHSHVYWYRQLPEEGLKFMVYLQKENIIDESGMPKERFSAEFPKEGPSILRIQQVVRGDSAAYFCASSRDRAEETQYFGPGTRLLVL.